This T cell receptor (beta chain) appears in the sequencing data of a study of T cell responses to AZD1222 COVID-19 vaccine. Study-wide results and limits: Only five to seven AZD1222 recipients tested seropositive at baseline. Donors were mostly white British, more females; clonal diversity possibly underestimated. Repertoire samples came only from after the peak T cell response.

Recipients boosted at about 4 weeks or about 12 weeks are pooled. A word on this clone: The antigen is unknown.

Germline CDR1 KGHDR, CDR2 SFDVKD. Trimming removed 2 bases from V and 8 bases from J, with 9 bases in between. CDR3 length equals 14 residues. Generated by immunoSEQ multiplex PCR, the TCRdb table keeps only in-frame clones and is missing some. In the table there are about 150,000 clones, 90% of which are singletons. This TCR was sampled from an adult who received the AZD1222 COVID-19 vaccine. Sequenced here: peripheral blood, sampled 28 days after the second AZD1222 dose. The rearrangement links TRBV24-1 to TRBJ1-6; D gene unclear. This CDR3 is CATSDSTLHSPLHF. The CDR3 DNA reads TGTGCCACCAGTGATTCTACACTGCATTCACCCCTCCACTTT.